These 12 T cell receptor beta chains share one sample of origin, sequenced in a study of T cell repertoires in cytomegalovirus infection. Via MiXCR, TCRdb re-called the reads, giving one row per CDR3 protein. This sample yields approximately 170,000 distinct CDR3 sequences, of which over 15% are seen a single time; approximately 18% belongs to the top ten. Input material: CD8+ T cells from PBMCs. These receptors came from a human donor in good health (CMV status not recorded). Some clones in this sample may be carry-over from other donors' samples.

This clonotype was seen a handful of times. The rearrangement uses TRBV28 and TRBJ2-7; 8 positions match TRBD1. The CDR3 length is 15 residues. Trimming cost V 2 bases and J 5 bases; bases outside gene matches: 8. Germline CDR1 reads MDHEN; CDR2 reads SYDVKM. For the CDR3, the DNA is TGTGCCAGCAGTTTACGGTCAGGGGGCTGGAACGAGCAGTACTTC. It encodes CASSLRSGGWNEQYF.

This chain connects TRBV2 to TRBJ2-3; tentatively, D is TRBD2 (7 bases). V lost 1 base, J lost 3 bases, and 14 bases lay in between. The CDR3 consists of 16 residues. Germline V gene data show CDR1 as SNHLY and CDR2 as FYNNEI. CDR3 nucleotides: TGTGCCAGCAGTGAAGTGACGGGGGGCTTAACAGATACGCAGTATTTT. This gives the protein CASSEVTGGLTDTQYF. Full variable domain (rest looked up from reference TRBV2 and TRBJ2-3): EPEVTQTPSHQVTQMGQEVILRCVPISNHLYFYWYRQILGQKVEFLVSFYNNEISEKSEIFDDQFSVERPDGSNFTLKIRSTKLEDSAMYFCASSEVTGGLTDTQYFGPGTRLTVL.

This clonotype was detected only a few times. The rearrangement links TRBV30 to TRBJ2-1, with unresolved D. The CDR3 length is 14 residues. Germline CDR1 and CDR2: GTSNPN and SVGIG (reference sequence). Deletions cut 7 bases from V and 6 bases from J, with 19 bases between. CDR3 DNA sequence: TGTGCCTCCTGGGCCCCCGGTTCGTCCAATGAGCAGTTCTTC. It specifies CASWAPGSSNEQFF.

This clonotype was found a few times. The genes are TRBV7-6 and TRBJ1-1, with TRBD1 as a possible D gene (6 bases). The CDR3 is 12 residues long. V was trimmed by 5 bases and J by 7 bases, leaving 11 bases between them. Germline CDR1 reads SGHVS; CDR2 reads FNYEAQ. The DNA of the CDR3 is TGTGCCAGCAGCCCCGGGACACTTGAAGCTTTCTTT. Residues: CASSPGTLEAFF.

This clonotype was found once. CDR3 sequence (DNA): TGTGCTAGTGGTTTGGGCCAAGAGACCCAGTACTTC. It encodes CASGLGQETQYF. The V gene is TRBV12-5, the J gene TRBJ2-5; D not resolved. Germline V gene data show CDR1 as LGHNT and CDR2 as FRNRAP. Trimming removed 1 base at V and 1 base at J, with 1 base between. This CDR3 has 12 residues.

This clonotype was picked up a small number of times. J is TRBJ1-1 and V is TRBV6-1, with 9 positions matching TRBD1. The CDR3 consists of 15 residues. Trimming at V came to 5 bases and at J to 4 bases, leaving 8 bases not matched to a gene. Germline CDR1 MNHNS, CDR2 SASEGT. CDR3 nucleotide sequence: TGTGCCAGCAGTTGGTCACAGGGGGCTGGCACTGAAGCTTTCTTT. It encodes CASSWSQGAGTEAFF.

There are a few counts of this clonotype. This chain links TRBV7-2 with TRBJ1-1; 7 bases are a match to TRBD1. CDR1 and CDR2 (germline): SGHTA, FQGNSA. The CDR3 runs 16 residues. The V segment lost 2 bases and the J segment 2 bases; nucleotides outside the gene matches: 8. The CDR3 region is CASSLRIDRANTEAFF. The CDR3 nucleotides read TGTGCCAGCAGCTTACGTATTGACAGGGCCAACACTGAAGCTTTCTTT.

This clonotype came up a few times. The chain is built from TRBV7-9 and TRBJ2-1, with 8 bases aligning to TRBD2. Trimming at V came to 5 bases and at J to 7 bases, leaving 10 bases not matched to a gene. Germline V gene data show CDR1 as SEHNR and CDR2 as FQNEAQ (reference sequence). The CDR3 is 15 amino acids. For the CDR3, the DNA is TGTGCCAGCAGCCCCCCTGAGCGGGAGAAAAATGAGCAGTTCTTC. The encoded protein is CASSPPEREKNEQFF.

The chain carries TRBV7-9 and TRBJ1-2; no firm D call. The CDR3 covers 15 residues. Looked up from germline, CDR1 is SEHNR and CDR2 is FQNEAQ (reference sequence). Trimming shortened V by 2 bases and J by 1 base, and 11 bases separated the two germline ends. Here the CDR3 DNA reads TGTGCCAGCAGCTTACTAGGCGGAAATAACTATGGCTACACCTTC. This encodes CASSLLGGNNYGYTF. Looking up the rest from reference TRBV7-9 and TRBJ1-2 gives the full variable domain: DTGVSQNPRHKITKRGQNVTFRCDPISEHNRLYWYRQTLGQGPEFLTYFQNEAQLEKSRLLSDRFSAERPKGSFSTLEIQRTEQGDSAMYLCASSLLGGNNYGYTFGSGTRLTVV.

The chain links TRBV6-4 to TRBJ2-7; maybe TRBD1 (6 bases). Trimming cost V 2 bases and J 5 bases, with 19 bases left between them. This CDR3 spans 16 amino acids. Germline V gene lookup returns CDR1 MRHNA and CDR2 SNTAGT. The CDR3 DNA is TGTGCCAGCAGTGACGTACTCCAGGGGAGTAAGAACGAGCAGTACTTC. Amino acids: CASSDVLQGSKNEQYF.

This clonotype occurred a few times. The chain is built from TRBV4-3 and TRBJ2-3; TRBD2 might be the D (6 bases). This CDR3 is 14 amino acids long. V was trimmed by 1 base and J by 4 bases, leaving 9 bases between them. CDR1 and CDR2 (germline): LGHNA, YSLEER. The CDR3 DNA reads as TGCGCCAGCAGCCAAGTGCGGAGGGCAGATACGCAGTATTTT. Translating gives CASSQVRRADTQYF.

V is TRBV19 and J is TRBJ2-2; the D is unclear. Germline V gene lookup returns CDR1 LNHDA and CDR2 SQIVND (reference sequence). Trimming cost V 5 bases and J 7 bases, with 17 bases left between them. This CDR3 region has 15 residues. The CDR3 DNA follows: TGTGCCAGTAGTCCTTCCCTCGGACGGAACGGGGAGCTGTTTTTT. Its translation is CASSPSLGRNGELFF.